These 14 T cell receptor beta chains were all obtained from the same sample, sequenced in a study of a mutant IDH1 vaccine in newly diagnosed glioma. Described time point: week 5, during vaccination. Topical imiquimod accompanied each vaccine dose, which consisted of 300 ug of mutant IDH1 20-mer peptide. The method was immunoSEQ multiplex PCR; TCRdb's version includes in-frame clones alone and lacks a portion of them. Counted here are around 36,000 clones, approximately 90% occurring once; the ten biggest clones make up roughly 2.6%. No antigen has been identified for these receptors. The material was PBMCs, obtained from a glioma patient whose treatment included an IDH1 peptide vaccine. These TCRs come from a man between 50 and 59 years old with glioma.

This sequence joins TRBV13 and TRBJ2-7; D possibly corresponds to TRBD1 (5 bases). Germline V CDR1 and CDR2: PRHDT, FYEKMQ (reference sequence). CDR3 size: 13 residues. V lost 6 bases to trimming and J lost 0 bases, with 9 bases between them. The DNA of the CDR3 is TGTGCCAGCAGAGAAGGGGCCTCCTACGAGCAGTACTTC. This codes for CASREGASYEQYF. The full variable domain, in which reference TRBV13 and TRBJ2-7 provide the parts outside the CDR3, is AAGVIQSPRHLIKEKRETATLKCYPIPRHDTVYWYQQGPGQDPQFLISFYEKMQSDKGSIPDRFSAQQFSDYHSELNMSSLELGDSALYFCASREGASYEQYFGPGTRLTVT.

This chain links TRBV18 with TRBJ2-7; the D gene is possibly TRBD2 (7 bases). CDR1 and CDR2 (germline): KGHSH, LQKENI. The germline V and J ends were trimmed by 3 bases and 3 bases, with 15 bases remaining between them. The CDR3 has 15 amino acids. Here the CDR3 reads CASSPLEGGGYEQYF. The CDR3 DNA reads TGTGCCAGCTCACCCCTCGAGGGAGGGGGCTACGAGCAGTACTTC.

The sample holds a few counts of this clone. The chain uses TRBV2 and TRBJ2-7; maybe TRBD2 (5 bases). Per germline, CDR1 SNHLY and CDR2 FYNNEI. Trimming removed 8 bases from V and 5 bases from J, with 19 bases in between. The CDR3 totals 14 residues. The CDR3 nucleotides read TGTGCCAGCGGAGCTACTAGTTTGGGTAACGAGCAGTACTTC. Translated, it gives CASGATSLGNEQYF. Based on the CDR3 plus reference TRBV2 and TRBJ2-7, the full variable domain is EPEVTQTPSHQVTQMGQEVILRCVPISNHLYFYWYRQILGQKVEFLVSFYNNEISEKSEIFDDQFSVERPDGSNFTLKIRSTKLEDSAMYFCASGATSLGNEQYFGPGTRLTVT.

This clone was detected a few times. The chain joins TRBV9 to TRBJ2-2; D may be TRBD1 (6 bases). The V end lost 5 bases, the J end lost 4 bases, and 15 bases lay between the germline ends. CDR3 length: 15 amino acids. The germline V gene encodes CDR1 SGDLS and CDR2 YYNGEE. CDR3 region: CASRPTGLGTGELFF. Here the CDR3 DNA reads TGTGCCAGCAGACCCACAGGGTTGGGCACCGGGGAGCTGTTTTTT.

This chain links TRBV29-1 with TRBJ2-5, with 9 bases identical to TRBD1. The CDR3 spans 15 residues. Germline assignment: CDR1 SQVTM and CDR2 ANQGSEA. After removal of 6 bases from V and 2 bases from J, the junction contained 10 bases not matched to a gene. Here the CDR3 DNA reads TGCAGCGTGGCAACACGACAGGGGGTGCAAGAGACCCAGTACTTC. It yields the protein CSVATRQGVQETQYF.

The genes are TRBV11-3 and TRBJ2-1; D remains unclear. Trimming stripped 1 base from V and 1 base from J, with 5 bases between. From germline, CDR1 is SGHNT and CDR2 YENEEA. The CDR3 length is 14 residues. The CDR3, as DNA: TGTGCCAGCAGCTTAGCGTGGTCCTACAATGAGCAGTTCTTC. Amino acid sequence: CASSLAWSYNEQFF.

This clone has a handful of counts. The rearrangement uses TRBV19 and TRBJ2-3; unclear D gene. CDR1 and CDR2 from the germline V gene are LNHDA and SQIVND (reference sequence). The CDR3 loop spans 15 amino acids. Trimming cost V 3 bases and J 4 bases, with 14 bases left between them. The CDR3, as DNA: TGTGCCAGTAGTATGGTTACGGTAATGTCAGATACGCAGTATTTT. It yields the protein CASSMVTVMSDTQYF.

The V and J genes are TRBV6-5 and TRBJ2-4; possibly TRBD2 for D (5 bases). The V gene lost 0 bases and the J gene lost 0 bases, with 6 bases spanning the gap. The CDR3 sequence is 15 residues long. Germline V gene data show CDR1 as MNHEY and CDR2 as SVGAGI. The CDR3 coding sequence is TGTGCCAGCAGTTACTCACGGGGAGCCAAAAACATTCAGTACTTC. Translation gives CASSYSRGAKNIQYF.

This clone occurred once. The V gene is TRBV20-1, the J gene TRBJ1-4, with D uncertain. The CDR3 extends over 11 amino acids. The V end was cut by 3 bases, the J end by 8 bases, with 7 bases between. Germline V lookup: CDR1 DFQATT, CDR2 SNEGSKA (reference sequence). The CDR3 spells CSARGFEKLFF. The DNA of the CDR3 is TGCAGTGCTAGGGGTTTCGAAAAACTGTTTTTT.

The rearrangement links TRBV6-5 to TRBJ2-5; tentatively, D is TRBD2 (6 bases). Between the trimmed V and J ends, which lost 4 bases and 3 bases, there was a span of 9 bases. CDR3 length: 13 residues. The germline gives CDR1 MNHEY, CDR2 SVGAGI. The CDR3 region has the DNA TGTGCCAGCAGTTCCCCGGGGGAAGAGACCCAGTACTTC. The encoded protein is CASSSPGEETQYF.

J is TRBJ2-2 and V is TRBV5-8; no clear D. The germline CDR1 and CDR2 sequences are SGHTS and YDEGEE. The V end was cut by 3 bases, the J end by 4 bases, with 4 bases between. The CDR3 has 12 amino acids. The CDR3: CASSSFTGELFF. DNA of the CDR3: TGTGCCAGCAGCTCATTCACCGGGGAGCTGTTTTTT.

The chain has TRBV7-9 and TRBJ2-7; 13 bases fit TRBD2. This CDR3 region has 15 residues. With 5 bases clipped from V and 3 bases from J, the junction kept 4 bases outside the gene matches. Per the germline V gene, CDR1 is SEHNR and CDR2 is FQNEAQ (reference sequence). CDR3 residues: CASSPRTSGGYEQYF. CDR3 sequence (DNA): TGTGCCAGCAGCCCAAGGACTAGCGGGGGCTACGAGCAGTACTTC.

Only a few counts were recorded for this clone. The rearrangement links TRBV15 to TRBJ2-5; no clear D gene. The CDR3 is 13 amino acids. V was shortened by 4 bases and J by 4 bases, with 10 bases between the two germline ends. From germline, CDR1 is LNHNV and CDR2 YYDKDF (reference sequence). CDR3 bases: TGTGCCACCAGCACAGGTCCTGCAGAGACCCAGTACTTC. Protein sequence: CATSTGPAETQYF. Full variable domain (outside the CDR3, taken from reference TRBV15 and TRBJ2-5): DAMVIQNPRYQVTQFGKPVTLSCSQTLNHNVMYWYQQKSSQAPKLLFHYYDKDFNNEADTPDNFQSRRPNTSFCFLDIRSPGLGDTAMYLCATSTGPAETQYFGPGTRLLVL.

The chain carries TRBV25-1 and TRBJ2-1; no firm D call. Trimming pared 5 bases from V and 4 bases from J, leaving 3 bases between. The CDR3 is made up of 11 amino acids. Germline V gene sequence: CDR1 MGHDK, CDR2 SYGVNS. CDR3 residues: CASSLYNEQFF. CDR3 in DNA: TGTGCCAGCAGTCTATACAATGAGCAGTTCTTC. Full variable domain (outside the CDR3, taken from reference TRBV25-1 and TRBJ2-1): EADIYQTPRYLVIGTGKKITLECSQTMGHDKMYWYQQDPGMELHLIHYSYGVNSTEKGDLSSESTVSRIRTEHFPLTLESARPSHTSQYLCASSLYNEQFFGPGTRLTVL.